These 12 T cell receptor beta chains share one sample of origin, sequenced in a study of T-cell reconstitution after alpha-beta-depleted transplantation in children. Unique molecular identifiers were used to barcode this TCRbeta library. TCRdb called the PCR reads again in MiXCR, with one record for every CDR3 protein. The sample has about 540,000 distinct CDR3 sequences, roughly 18% seen once. The input for sequencing was PBMCs from the stem cell graft donor, taken from the stem cell graft. The receptor source for this set is a human donor who donated a stem cell graft to a child with acute lymphoblastic leukemia.

This clonotype was observed a few times. The rearrangement links TRBV5-1 to TRBJ1-1, with a weak D call TRBD1 (6 bases). V dropped 4 bases and J dropped 4 bases, with 17 bases sitting between them. In germline, CDR1 is SGHRS, CDR2 YFSETQ. This CDR3 has 15 amino acids. The CDR3 nucleotides read TGCGCCAGCAGCCCTCAAGGGGGTGGGGGCACTGAAGCTTTCTTT. Translating gives CASSPQGGGGTEAFF. Complete variable domain (other parts from reference TRBV5-1 and TRBJ1-1): KAGVTQTPRYLIKTRGQQVTLSCSPISGHRSVSWYQQTPGQGLQFLFEYFSETQRNKGNFPGRFSGRQFSNSRSEMNVSTLELGDSALYLCASSPQGGGGTEAFFGQGTRLTVV.

CDR3 coding DNA: TGTGCCAGCAGCCCACGGGACAGGGAACAAGAGACCCAGTACTTC. Translated: CASSPRDREQETQYF. The gene calls are TRBV11-1 and TRBJ2-5; 9 bases match TRBD1. Germline V lookup: CDR1 SGHAT, CDR2 FQDESV (reference sequence). V lost 5 bases to trimming and J lost 2 bases; unmatched junction nucleotides: 6. The CDR3 consists of 15 residues.

The chain combines TRBV4-1 with TRBJ2-5; 10 bases map to TRBD2. CDR1 is MGHRA, CDR2 YSYEKL, per germline. CDR3 length equals 15 residues. V gave up 2 bases and J gave up 5 bases; unmatched junction bases: 5. The CDR3 coding sequence is TGCGCCAGCAGCCAACTAGCGGGAGTTGGGGAGACCCAGTACTTC. Encoded protein: CASSQLAGVGETQYF.

The chain recombines TRBV7-2 with TRBJ2-1; D remains unclear. The CDR3 contains 15 residues. In germline, CDR1 is SGHTA, CDR2 FQGNSA. V was shortened by 7 bases and J by 0 bases, with 13 bases between the two germline ends. CDR3 sequence reads: CASTSSPASYNEQFF. The CDR3 DNA sequence: TGTGCCAGCACCTCGAGTCCGGCCTCCTACAATGAGCAGTTCTTC.

The V and J genes are TRBV20-1 and TRBJ2-1; 14 bases map to TRBD2. Germline V gene lookup returns CDR1 DFQATT and CDR2 SNEGSKA (reference sequence). The CDR3 is 14 amino acids. With 1 base clipped from V and 13 bases from J, the junction kept 6 bases outside the gene matches. As DNA, the CDR3 is TGCAGTGCTAGAGGGACTAGCGGGAGGATGGATCAGTTCTTC. Its translation is CSARGTSGRMDQFF.

This sequence joins TRBV6-5 and TRBJ2-5; tentative D call: TRBD1 (6 bases). Germline V gene data show CDR1 as MNHEY and CDR2 as SVGAGI. Trimming stripped 2 bases from V and 8 bases from J, with 21 bases between. The CDR3 has 16 amino acids. The CDR3 loop reads CASSYNIQGQGLTQYF. The CDR3 DNA sequence: TGTGCCAGCAGTTACAACATCCAGGGCCAGGGGCTCACCCAGTACTTC.

This chain links TRBV7-8 with TRBJ1-1; D gene ambiguous. Looked up from germline, CDR1 is SGHVS and CDR2 is FQNEAQ. The V gene lost 4 bases and the J gene lost 4 bases, with 13 bases spanning the gap. The CDR3 spans 14 residues. The CDR3 DNA reads TGTGCCAGCAGCTCGGAACGAAGGAGCACTGAAGCTTTCTTT. Its protein product is CASSSERRSTEAFF.

This chain links TRBV20-1 with TRBJ2-1; D uncertain. Germline CDR1 DFQATT, CDR2 SNEGSKA (reference sequence). The CDR3 is made up of 14 amino acids. Trimming stripped 2 bases from V and 0 bases from J, with 8 bases between. The CDR3 DNA follows: TGCAGTGCTAGATTCCCAAGCTCCTACAATGAGCAGTTCTTC. It specifies CSARFPSSYNEQFF.

V usage is TRBV12-3 or TRBV12-4 and J usage is TRBJ1-6; weak D call: TRBD1 (5 bases). This CDR3 comprises 13 residues. The germline V and J ends were trimmed by 3 bases and 15 bases, with 15 bases remaining between them. The CDR3 DNA follows: TGTGCCAGCAGTTTTACGGGCAATGGGGGCCTCCACTTT. Amino acids: CASSFTGNGGLHF.

V is TRBV5-6 and J is TRBJ2-3; D might be TRBD1 (6 bases). This CDR3 contains 15 residues. Trimming stripped 4 bases from V and 2 bases from J, with 14 bases between. From germline, CDR1 is SGHDT and CDR2 YYEEEE. In DNA form, the CDR3 reads TGTGCCAGCAGCCGATTGGACAGAGACACAGATACGCAGTATTTT. It encodes CASSRLDRDTDTQYF.

The chain recombines TRBV29-1 with TRBJ2-7, with no clear D. From germline, CDR1 is SQVTM and CDR2 ANQGSEA. Deletions cut 2 bases from V and 2 bases from J, with 10 bases between. The CDR3 consists of 13 residues. CDR3: CSVELDFTYEQYF. In DNA form, the CDR3 reads TGCAGCGTTGAACTGGATTTTACCTACGAGCAGTACTTC.

This clonotype was counted between two and nine times. The J gene is TRBJ1-2, the V gene TRBV20-1; no definite D call. The germline V and J ends were trimmed by 5 bases and 9 bases, with 16 bases remaining between them. Germline V gene sequence: CDR1 DFQATT, CDR2 SNEGSKA (reference sequence). CDR3 length: 12 amino acids. The CDR3 protein is CSAQAHQESYTF. For the CDR3, the DNA is TGCAGTGCTCAGGCACATCAGGAGAGCTACACCTTC.